This T cell receptor beta chain was captured by sequencing in a study of early T cells in non-severe SARS-CoV-2 infection. Across the study: Chains were unpaired, as sequencing was done on bulk RNA from unsorted whole blood. The study, taken as a whole, reports: Reliance on VDJdb matching favored anti-spike CD8 responses; private and CD4 specificities were missed.

Germline CDR1 is SEHNR and CDR2 is FQNEAQ (reference sequence). The CDR3 loop spans 14 amino acids. The junction had 7 bases not matched to a gene; V was cut back by 5 bases and J by 6 bases. This clonotype was seen a handful of times. Its antigen is unidentified. Molecules of cDNA were individually given unique molecular identifiers that were attached to them. Via MiXCR, TCRdb re-called the 5' RACE reads, giving one row per CDR3 protein. Here the sample spans around 68,000 distinct CDR3 sequences, 5.9% being singletons. The clonotype was recovered from an adult who was a healthcare worker with PCR-confirmed SARS-CoV-2 infection or an uninfected control (not recorded which). The sample was whole blood, taken at baseline. The V and J genes are TRBV7-9 and TRBJ1-5; 7 bases line up with TRBD1. The DNA for the CDR3 is TGTGCCAGCAGCCCACAGGGGCTTGGTCAGCCCCAGCATTTT. As protein: CASSPQGLGQPQHF.